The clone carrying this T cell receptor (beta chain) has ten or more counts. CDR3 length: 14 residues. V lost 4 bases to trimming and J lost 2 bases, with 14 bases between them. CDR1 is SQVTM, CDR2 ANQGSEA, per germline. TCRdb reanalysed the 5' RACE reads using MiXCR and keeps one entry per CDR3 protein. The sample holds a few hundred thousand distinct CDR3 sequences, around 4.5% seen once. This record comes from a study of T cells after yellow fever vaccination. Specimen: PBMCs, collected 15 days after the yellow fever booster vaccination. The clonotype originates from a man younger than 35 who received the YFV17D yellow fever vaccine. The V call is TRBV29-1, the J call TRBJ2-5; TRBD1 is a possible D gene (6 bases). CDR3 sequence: CSVAAAGVQETQYF. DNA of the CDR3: TGCAGCGTTGCGGCCGCAGGGGTTCAAGAGACCCAGTACTTC. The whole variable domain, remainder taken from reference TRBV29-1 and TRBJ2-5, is SAVISQKPSRDICQRGTSLTIQCQVDSQVTMMFWYRQQPGQSLTLIATANQGSEATYESGFVIDKFPISRPNLTFSTLTVSNMSPEDSSIYLCSVAAAGVQETQYFGPGTRLLVL.